This TCR beta chain was identified during a study of T cell responses to AZD1222 COVID-19 vaccine. Overall study findings and caveats: The CD4 TCRs associated with vaccination extended across spike and predominated at 160-218 and 743-854.

Details on this clone: Antigen unknown.

CDR3 length equals 15 residues. J gave up 4 bases and V 6 bases, and 9 bases lay outside the gene matches. CDR1 is MNHEY and CDR2 is SVGEGT in the germline V gene. This table comes from immunoSEQ multiplex PCR, and its TCRdb copy is limited to in-frame clones, with some not included. The sample carries about 100,000 clones, approximately 87% recorded once. This clonotype was sampled from an adult in good health. Sequencing was performed on peripheral blood, taken on day 0 of AZD1222 vaccination. The rearrangement uses TRBV6-2 or TRBV6-3 and TRBJ2-7, with 10 positions matching TRBD2. Here the CDR3 reads CASSLAGVLLYEQYF. The CDR3 bases are TGTGCCAGCAGCCTAGCGGGAGTCCTTTTATACGAGCAGTACTTC.